This T cell receptor beta chain was profiled in a study of T cell repertoires in cytomegalovirus infection. In the study overall: In the study, CMV epitopes included recently identified HLA-C-restricted and well-studied HLA-B-restricted ones. Matching HLA type and CMV infection were both indicated by public TCR beta signatures. Findings and caveats of the study: CMV-specific TCR beta clonotypes restricted by HLA-C dominated the ex vivo response. Carriage of CMV together with the relevant HLA was identifiable through cumulative public TCR beta family frequency.

This CDR3 is 13 amino acids long. Per the germline V gene, CDR1 is ENHRY and CDR2 is SYGVKD. V shed 3 bases and J shed 3 bases, with 9 bases lying between them. This clonotype was observed a few times. Its target is unknown. One entry per CDR3 protein, called by TCRdb with MiXCR from the reads. This sample has fewer than 150,000 distinct CDR3 sequences, with 30% to 35% found just once. The sequence derives from a human donor in good health (CMV status not recorded). Some clones in this sample may be carry-over from other donors' samples. Specimen: CD8+ T cells from cultured PBMCs, collected from culture after CMV antigen stimulation. V and J are TRBV10-3 and TRBJ2-7, with D perhaps matching TRBD2 (6 bases). The CDR3 nucleotides read TGTGCCATCAGTGAACCGGGGGACTACGAGCAGTACTTC. Protein product: CAISEPGDYEQYF.